The clone carrying this T cell receptor (beta chain) was detected once. The data originate from a study of blood T cell repertoires in COVID-19. Study in general: In each case, the material was cDNA or gDNA derived from T cells, B-cell-depleted T cells, or PBMCs.

In the authors' methods: The assay estimated nucleated cells by amplifying reference gene primers. Sequenced by immunoSEQ multiplex PCR; TCRdb stores in-frame clones only, minus some. V, J and clone size reflect that table, while D and trimming were determined from the DNA. The table shows about 340,000 clones, with more than 85% occurring only once. Participants spanned ages roughly 18 to 95 years and resided in about two dozen US areas. Participant-given clinical history determined each cohort assignment. The germline CDR1 and CDR2 sequences are LNHDA and SQIVND (reference sequence). With 5 bases clipped from V and 9 bases from J, the junction kept 7 bases outside the gene matches. The CDR3 is made up of 13 amino acids.

The chain joins TRBV19 to TRBJ1-5; 7 bases align to TRBD1. The sequence came from a woman between 25 and 40 years old who had recovered from COVID-19. The sequencing input was PBMCs or T cells enriched from blood (not recorded which). The CDR3 loop is CASSEGGPRPQHF. DNA of the CDR3: TGTGCCAGTAGTGAAGGGGGCCCTCGGCCCCAGCATTTT.